Below, 9 T cell receptor beta chains from the same sample are listed, as sequenced in a study of blood T cells in healthy people across ages. Primed by a sample-barcoded 5' primer and a J-beta primer mix, a second PCR proceeded for about 7 to 12 cycles. One entry per CDR3 protein, called by TCRdb with MiXCR from the 5' RACE reads. Of more than 500,000 distinct CDR3 sequences in the sample, approximately 25% were seen once. The sequenced sample was blood. The receptors derive from a woman between 70 and 85 years old in good health.

This sequence joins TRBV9 and TRBJ1-2; maybe TRBD1 (5 bases). The CDR3 consists of 13 residues. CDR1 and CDR2 (germline): SGDLS, YYNGEE. V lost 5 bases, J lost 7 bases, and 15 bases lay in between. The CDR3 loop reads CASRDSREGGYTF. CDR3 coding DNA: TGTGCCAGCAGGGACTCCAGGGAGGGTGGCTACACCTTC.

This clonotype was seen a few times. The V and J genes are TRBV29-1 and TRBJ2-1; D ambiguous. The J call may be in error: the DNA end matches TRBJ2-7 better. The CDR3 is made up of 11 amino acids. CDR1 is SQVTM and CDR2 is ANQGSEA in the germline V gene. The CDR3 here is CSVESPGEQYF. The CDR3 coding sequence is TGCAGCGTTGAGTCCCCCGGCGAGCAGTACTTC.

This clonotype was seen a handful of times. This sequence joins TRBV20-1 and TRBJ2-7; 7 bases are shared with TRBD2. The CDR3 runs 14 residues. After removal of 6 bases from V and 0 bases from J, the junction contained 8 bases not matched to a gene. Germline-derived CDR1 and CDR2 are DFQATT and SNEGSKA (reference sequence). CDR3: CSAGRGGISYEQYF. The CDR3 DNA reads as TGCAGTGCGGGTAGGGGAGGGATCTCCTACGAGCAGTACTTC.

J is TRBJ1-1 and V is TRBV6-6, with 7 bases fitting TRBD1. Germline V gives CDR1 MNHNY, CDR2 SVGAGI (reference sequence). This CDR3 contains 18 residues. The ends lost 5 bases at V and 0 bases at J; junction bases unmatched: 15. The CDR3 region is CASSPRWTGRRMNTEAFF. DNA for the CDR3: TGTGCCAGCAGTCCTAGATGGACAGGCCGGAGGATGAACACTGAAGCTTTCTTT.

The V call is TRBV5-1, the J call TRBJ1-4; 9 bases align to TRBD1. The CDR3 length is 16 residues. CDR1 SGHRS and CDR2 YFSETQ come from the germline V gene. The V gene end was trimmed by 3 bases and the J gene end by 4 bases; junction bases not matched to a gene: 7. CDR3 sequence (DNA): TGCGCCAGCAGCTCCCTGGGACAGGGCGGTAATGAAAAACTGTTTTTT. Its protein product is CASSSLGQGGNEKLFF.

The chain is built from TRBV6-2 or TRBV6-3 and TRBJ2-3, with TRBD2 identical over 14 bases. CDR1 is MNHEY, CDR2 SVGEGT, per germline. Trimming at V came to 0 bases and at J to 2 bases, leaving 7 bases not matched to a gene. The CDR3 runs to 19 residues. The CDR3: CASSYSTGTSGGSTDTQYF. Written as DNA, the CDR3 is TGTGCCAGCAGTTACTCGACCGGGACTAGCGGGGGTTCCACAGATACGCAGTATTTT.

This clonotype was observed a few times. CDR3 amino acids: CASSSGGFTDTQYF. The CDR3 DNA reads as TGTGCCAGCAGCTCCGGTGGCTTCACAGATACGCAGTATTTT. The gene calls are TRBV7-2 and TRBJ2-3; D call uncertain. V dropped 4 bases and J dropped 2 bases, with 10 bases sitting between them. The CDR3 is 14 amino acids. Germline assignment: CDR1 SGHTA and CDR2 FQGNSA. Drawing the rest from reference TRBV7-2 and TRBJ2-3, the complete variable domain is GAGVSQSPSNKVTEKGKDVELRCDPISGHTALYWYRQSLGQGLEFLIYFQGNSAPDKSGLPSDRFSAERTGGSVSTLTIQRTQQEDSAVYLCASSSGGFTDTQYFGPGTRLTVL.

This clonotype was observed a handful of times. The chain recombines TRBV3-1 with TRBJ1-2, with D maybe TRBD1 (5 bases). Germline assignment: CDR1 LGHDT and CDR2 YNNKEL (reference sequence). The length of the CDR3 is 14 residues. The V end was cut by 9 bases, the J end by 2 bases, with 16 bases between. CDR3 amino acids: CASRPHDSNYGYTF. The CDR3 nucleotides are TGTGCCAGTCGGCCCCATGACAGCAACTATGGCTACACCTTC.

Comment on this clonotype: At one boundary the junction diverges from the germline segment, which might be a read error. The chain links TRBV12-3 or TRBV12-4 to TRBJ2-3; perhaps TRBD2 as D (5 bases). The CDR3 contains 13 residues. The CDR3 loop is CASSKSSTDTQYF. CDR3 in DNA: TGTGCCAGCAGCAAATCTAGCACAGATACGCAGTATTTC.